The clone carrying this T cell receptor beta chain was found once. Trimming took 0 bases from V and 4 from J, leaving 12 bases between them. Germline loops: CDR1 SGHVS, CDR2 FQNEAQ. CDR3 length equals 16 residues. Authors' data handling: Scientists estimated how many nucleated cells there were by amplifying reference gene primers. Clones were sequenced by immunoSEQ multiplex PCR, and TCRdb holds only the in-frame ones, with some missing. The V and J calls and clone size are taken from that table; D and trimming were inferred from the DNA. This table has around 170,000 clones, 70% to 85% appearing once. This sample stems from a study of blood T cell repertoires in COVID-19. Among Cohort 3 donors, those recovered had two negative PCRs, clearance, or symptom resolution.

The chain is built from TRBV7-8 and TRBJ1-4; D not certain. The receptor's source is a man aged 45-65 years who had recovered from COVID-19. Sequenced material: PBMCs or T cells enriched from blood (not recorded which). The CDR3 nucleotides read TGTGCCAGCAGCTTAGCTGGCGGGTATGGTAATGAAAAACTGTTTTTT. Translated: CASSLAGGYGNEKLFF.